This TCR beta chain emerged from a study of blood T cell repertoires in COVID-19. About the study: Sample material is recorded as cDNA or gDNA derived from T cells, B-cell-depleted T cells, or PBMCs.

Self-reported history from a screening survey and questionnaire set each donor's cohort. Germline V gene lookup returns CDR1 MNHEY and CDR2 SVGAGI. The CDR3 is 16 amino acids. Trimming removed 4 bases from V and 6 bases from J; junction bases left unmatched: 9. The table came from immunoSEQ multiplex PCR; TCRdb's copy has only in-frame clones and leaves some out. The sample lists about 160,000 clones; about 84% were seen once. The gene calls are TRBV6-5 and TRBJ2-1; TRBD1 matches at 10 bases. Sequencing was done on a sample of PBMCs or T cells enriched from blood (not recorded which). The TCR was taken from a woman aged 40 to 49 with acute COVID-19. CDR3 in amino acids: CASSSPSRDRGNEQFF. The CDR3 DNA sequence: TGTGCCAGCAGTTCCCCGAGCCGGGACAGGGGCAATGAGCAGTTCTTC.